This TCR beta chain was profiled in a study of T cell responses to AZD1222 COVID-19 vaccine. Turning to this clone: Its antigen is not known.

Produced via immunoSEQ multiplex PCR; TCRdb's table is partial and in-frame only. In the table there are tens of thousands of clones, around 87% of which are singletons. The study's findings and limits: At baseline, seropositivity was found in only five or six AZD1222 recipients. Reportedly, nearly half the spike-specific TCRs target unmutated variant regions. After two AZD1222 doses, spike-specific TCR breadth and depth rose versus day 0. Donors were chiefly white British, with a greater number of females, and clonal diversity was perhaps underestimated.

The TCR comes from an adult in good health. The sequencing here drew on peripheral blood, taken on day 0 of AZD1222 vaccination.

In nucleotides, the CDR3 is TGTGCCAGCAGCGATCCCCGGGGATGGAACTATGGCTACACCTTC. It is translated as CASSDPRGWNYGYTF. The gene calls are TRBV11-2 and TRBJ1-2; no firm D call. The CDR3 totals 15 residues. The germline CDR1 and CDR2 sequences are SGHAT and FQNNGV. V was cut by 5 bases and J by 2 bases, with 15 bases left in between. The full variable domain, its missing parts supplied by reference TRBV11-2 and TRBJ1-2, is EAGVAQSPRYKIIEKRQSVAFWCNPISGHATLYWYQQILGQGPKLLIQFQNNGVVDDSQLPKDRFSAERLKGVDSTLKIQPAKLEDSAVYLCASSDPRGWNYGYTFGSGTRLTVV.